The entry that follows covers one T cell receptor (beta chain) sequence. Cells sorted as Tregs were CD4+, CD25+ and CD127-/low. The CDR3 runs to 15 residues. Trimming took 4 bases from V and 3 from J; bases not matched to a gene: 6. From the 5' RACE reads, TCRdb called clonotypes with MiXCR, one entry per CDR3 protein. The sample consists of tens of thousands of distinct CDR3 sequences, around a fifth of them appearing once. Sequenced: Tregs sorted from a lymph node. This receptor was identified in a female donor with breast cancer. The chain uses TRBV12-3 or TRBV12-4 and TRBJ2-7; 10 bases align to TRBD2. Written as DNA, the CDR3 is TGTGCCAGCAGTTCCGAGCGGGAGGGCCTCTACGAGCAGTACTTC. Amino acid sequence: CASSSEREGLYEQYF.